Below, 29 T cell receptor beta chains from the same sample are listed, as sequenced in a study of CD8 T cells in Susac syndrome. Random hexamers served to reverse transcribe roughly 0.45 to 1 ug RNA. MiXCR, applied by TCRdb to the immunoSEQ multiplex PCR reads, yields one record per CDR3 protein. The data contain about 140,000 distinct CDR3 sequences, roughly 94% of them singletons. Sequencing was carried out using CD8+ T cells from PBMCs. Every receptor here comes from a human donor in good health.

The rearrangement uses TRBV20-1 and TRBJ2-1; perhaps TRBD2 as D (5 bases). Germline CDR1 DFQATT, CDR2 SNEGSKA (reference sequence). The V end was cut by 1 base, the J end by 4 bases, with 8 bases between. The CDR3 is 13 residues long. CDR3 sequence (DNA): TGCAGTGCTAGAGTTAGCGCATACAATGAGCAGTTCTTC. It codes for CSARVSAYNEQFF.

CDR3 residues: CASSYYGPSSYEQYF. CDR3 DNA: TGTGCCAGCAGTTACTACGGACCAAGCTCCTACGAGCAGTACTTC. The V and J genes are TRBV6-2 or TRBV6-3 and TRBJ2-7; D remains unclear. The length of the CDR3 is 15 residues. Germline CDR1 is MNHEY and CDR2 is SVGEGT. V was shortened by 1 base and J by 0 bases, with 10 bases between the two germline ends.

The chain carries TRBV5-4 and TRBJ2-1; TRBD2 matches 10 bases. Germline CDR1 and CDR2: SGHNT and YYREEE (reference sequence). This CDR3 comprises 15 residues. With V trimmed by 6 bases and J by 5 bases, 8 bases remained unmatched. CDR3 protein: CASTLGTSVHNEQFF. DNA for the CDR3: TGTGCCAGCACCCTAGGGACTAGCGTCCACAATGAGCAGTTCTTC.

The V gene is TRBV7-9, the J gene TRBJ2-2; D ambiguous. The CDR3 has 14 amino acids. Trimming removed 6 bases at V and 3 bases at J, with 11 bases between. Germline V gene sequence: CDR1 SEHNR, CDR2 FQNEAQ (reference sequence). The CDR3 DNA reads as TGTGCCAGCAGTCTCACGGGCGACACCGGGGAGCTGTTTTTT. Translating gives CASSLTGDTGELFF.

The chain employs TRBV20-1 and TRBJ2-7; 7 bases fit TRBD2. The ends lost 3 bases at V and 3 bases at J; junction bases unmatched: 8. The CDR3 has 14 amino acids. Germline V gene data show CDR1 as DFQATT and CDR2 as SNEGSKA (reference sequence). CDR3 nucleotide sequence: TGCAGTGCTAGGGAGGCGGGAGACTACTACGAGCAGTACTTC. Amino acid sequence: CSAREAGDYYEQYF.

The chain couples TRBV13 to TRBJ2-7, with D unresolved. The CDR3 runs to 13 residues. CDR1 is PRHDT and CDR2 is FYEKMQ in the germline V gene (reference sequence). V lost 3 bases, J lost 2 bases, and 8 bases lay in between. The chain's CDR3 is CASSLHGTYEQYF. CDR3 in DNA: TGTGCCAGCAGCTTGCACGGAACCTACGAGCAGTACTTC.

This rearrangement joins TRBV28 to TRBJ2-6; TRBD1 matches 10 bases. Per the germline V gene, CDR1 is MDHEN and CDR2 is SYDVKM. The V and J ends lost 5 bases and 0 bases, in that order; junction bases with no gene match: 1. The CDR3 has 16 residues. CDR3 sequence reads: CASSRTGGSGANVLTF. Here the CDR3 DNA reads TGTGCCAGCAGTCGGACAGGGGGCTCTGGGGCCAACGTCCTGACTTTC.

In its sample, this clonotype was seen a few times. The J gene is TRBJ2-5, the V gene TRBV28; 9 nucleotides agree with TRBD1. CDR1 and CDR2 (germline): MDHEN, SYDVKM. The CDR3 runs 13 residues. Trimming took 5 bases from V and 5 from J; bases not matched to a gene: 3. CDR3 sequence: CASSTGGGETQYF. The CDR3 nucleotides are TGTGCCAGCAGTACAGGGGGCGGGGAGACCCAGTACTTC.

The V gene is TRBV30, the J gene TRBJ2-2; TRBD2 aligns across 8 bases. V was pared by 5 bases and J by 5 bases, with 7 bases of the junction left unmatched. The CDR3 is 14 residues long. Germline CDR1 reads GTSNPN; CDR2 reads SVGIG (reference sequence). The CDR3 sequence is CAWVPGLGTGELFF. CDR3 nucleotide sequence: TGTGCCTGGGTACCGGGACTAGGGACCGGGGAGCTGTTTTTT. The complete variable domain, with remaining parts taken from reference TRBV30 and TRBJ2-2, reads SQTIHQWPATLVQPVGSPLSLECTVEGTSNPNLYWYRQAAGRGLQLLFYSVGIGQISSEVPQNLSASRPQDRQFILSSKKLLLSDSGFYLCAWVPGLGTGELFFGEGSRLTVL.

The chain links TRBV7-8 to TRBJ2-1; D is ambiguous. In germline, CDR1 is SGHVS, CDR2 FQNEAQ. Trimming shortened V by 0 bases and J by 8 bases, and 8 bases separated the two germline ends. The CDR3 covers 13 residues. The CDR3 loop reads CASSLAGLDEQFF. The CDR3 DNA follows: TGTGCCAGCAGCTTAGCGGGCTTGGATGAGCAGTTCTTC.

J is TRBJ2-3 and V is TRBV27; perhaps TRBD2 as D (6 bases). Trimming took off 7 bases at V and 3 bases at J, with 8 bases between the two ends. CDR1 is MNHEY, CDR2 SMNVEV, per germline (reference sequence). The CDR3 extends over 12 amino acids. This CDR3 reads CASMRGTDTQYF. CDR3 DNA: TGTGCCAGCATGCGGGGAACAGATACGCAGTATTTT.

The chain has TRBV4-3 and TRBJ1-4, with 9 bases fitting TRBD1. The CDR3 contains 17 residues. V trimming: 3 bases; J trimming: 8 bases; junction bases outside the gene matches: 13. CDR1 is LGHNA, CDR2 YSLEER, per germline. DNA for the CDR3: TGCGCCAGCAGCCACAAACCGGGACAGGGAGCGACGGAAAAACTGTTTTTT. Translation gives CASSHKPGQGATEKLFF.

CDR3 nucleotides: TGTGCCAGCAACCGCGTGTGGGGCAATGAGCAGTTCTTC. Translating gives CASNRVWGNEQFF. This chain uses TRBV14 with TRBJ2-1; D call uncertain. The germline V gene encodes CDR1 SGHDN and CDR2 FVKESK. The V and J ends lost 7 bases and 6 bases respectively, with 13 bases between them. The CDR3 has 13 residues.

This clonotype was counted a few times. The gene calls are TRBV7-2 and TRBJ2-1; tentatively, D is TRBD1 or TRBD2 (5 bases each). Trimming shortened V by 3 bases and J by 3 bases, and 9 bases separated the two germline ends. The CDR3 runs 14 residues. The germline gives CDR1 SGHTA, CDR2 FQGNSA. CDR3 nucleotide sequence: TGTGCCAGCAGCTTTGGGGGTAGCTACAATGAGCAGTTCTTC. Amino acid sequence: CASSFGGSYNEQFF.

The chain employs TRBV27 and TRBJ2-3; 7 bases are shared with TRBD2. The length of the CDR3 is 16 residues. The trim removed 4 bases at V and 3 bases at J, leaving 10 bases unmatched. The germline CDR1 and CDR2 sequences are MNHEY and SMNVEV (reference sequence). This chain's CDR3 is CASSSSARGSTDTQYF. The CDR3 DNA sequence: TGTGCCAGCAGTTCCTCGGCCCGCGGGAGTACAGATACGCAGTATTTT.

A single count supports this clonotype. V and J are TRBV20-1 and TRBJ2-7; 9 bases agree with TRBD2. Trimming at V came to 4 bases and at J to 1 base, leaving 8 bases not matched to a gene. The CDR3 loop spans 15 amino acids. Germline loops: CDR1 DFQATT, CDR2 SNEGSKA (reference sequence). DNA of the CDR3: TGCAGTGCTAAAGGGCTAGCGGGACCATCCTACGAGCAGTACTTC. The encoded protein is CSAKGLAGPSYEQYF.

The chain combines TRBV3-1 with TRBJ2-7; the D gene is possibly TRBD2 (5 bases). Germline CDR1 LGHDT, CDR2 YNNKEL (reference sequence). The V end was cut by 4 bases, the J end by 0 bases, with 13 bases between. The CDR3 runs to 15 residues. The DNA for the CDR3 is TGTGCCAGCAGCCCTGGACTTAGAGGCTCCTACGAGCAGTACTTC. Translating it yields CASSPGLRGSYEQYF.

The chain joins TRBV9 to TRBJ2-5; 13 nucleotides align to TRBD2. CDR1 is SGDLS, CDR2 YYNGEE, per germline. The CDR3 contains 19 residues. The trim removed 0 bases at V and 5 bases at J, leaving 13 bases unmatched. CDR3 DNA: TGTGCCAGCAGCGTAGAGAAAGGAGGAGGACTAGCGGGAGTGGAGACCCAGTACTTC. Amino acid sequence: CASSVEKGGGLAGVETQYF. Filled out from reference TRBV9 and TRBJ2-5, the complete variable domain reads DSGVTQTPKHLITATGQRVTLRCSPRSGDLSVYWYQQSLDQGLQFLIQYYNGEERAKGNILERFSAQQFPDLHSELNLSSLELGDSALYFCASSVEKGGGLAGVETQYFGPGTRLLVL.

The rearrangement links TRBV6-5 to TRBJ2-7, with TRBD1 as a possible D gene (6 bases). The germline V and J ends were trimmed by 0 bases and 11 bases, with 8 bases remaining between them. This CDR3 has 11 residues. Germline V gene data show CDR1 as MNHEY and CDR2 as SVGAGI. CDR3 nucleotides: TGTGCCAGCAGTTACTCGACAGGCGAGTACTTC. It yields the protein CASSYSTGEYF.

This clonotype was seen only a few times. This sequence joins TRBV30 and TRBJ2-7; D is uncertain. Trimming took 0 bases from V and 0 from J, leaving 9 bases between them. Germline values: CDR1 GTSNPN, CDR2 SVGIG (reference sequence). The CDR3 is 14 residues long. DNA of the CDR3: TGTGCCTGGAGTGTCCCCCGAGACTCCTACGAGCAGTACTTC. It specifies CAWSVPRDSYEQYF.

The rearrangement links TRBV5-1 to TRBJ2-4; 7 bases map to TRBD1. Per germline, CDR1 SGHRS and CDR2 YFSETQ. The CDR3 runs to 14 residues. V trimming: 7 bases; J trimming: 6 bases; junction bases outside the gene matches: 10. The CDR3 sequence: CASGTAEGVNIQYF. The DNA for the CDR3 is TGCGCCAGCGGGACAGCCGAGGGTGTAAACATTCAGTACTTC.

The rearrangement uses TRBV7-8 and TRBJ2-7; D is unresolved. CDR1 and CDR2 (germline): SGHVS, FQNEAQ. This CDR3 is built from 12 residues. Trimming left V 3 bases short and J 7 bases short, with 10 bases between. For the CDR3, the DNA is TGTGCCAGCAGCTTGGCAAGAGAAGAGCAGTACTTC. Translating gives CASSLAREEQYF.

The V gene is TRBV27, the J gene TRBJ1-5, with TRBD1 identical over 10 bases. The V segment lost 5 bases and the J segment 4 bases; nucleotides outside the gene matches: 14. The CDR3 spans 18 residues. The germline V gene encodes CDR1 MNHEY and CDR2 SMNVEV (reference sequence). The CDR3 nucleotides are TGTGCCAGCAGTCCGCGGAACTTGGGACAGGGGACTAATCAGCCCCAGCATTTT. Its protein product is CASSPRNLGQGTNQPQHF.

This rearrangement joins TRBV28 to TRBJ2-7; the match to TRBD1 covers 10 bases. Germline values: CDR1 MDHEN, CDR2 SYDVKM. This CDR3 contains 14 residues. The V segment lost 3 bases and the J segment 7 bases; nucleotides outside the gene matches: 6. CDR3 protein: CASSFVGQGGEQYF. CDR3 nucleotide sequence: TGTGCCAGCAGTTTTGTAGGACAGGGGGGTGAGCAGTACTTC.

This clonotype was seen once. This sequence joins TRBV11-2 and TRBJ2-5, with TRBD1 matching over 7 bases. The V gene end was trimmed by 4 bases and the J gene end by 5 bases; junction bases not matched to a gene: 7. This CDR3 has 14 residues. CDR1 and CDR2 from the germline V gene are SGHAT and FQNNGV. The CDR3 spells CASSSTGVYETQYF. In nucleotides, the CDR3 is TGTGCCAGCAGCTCCACAGGGGTTTACGAGACCCAGTACTTC.

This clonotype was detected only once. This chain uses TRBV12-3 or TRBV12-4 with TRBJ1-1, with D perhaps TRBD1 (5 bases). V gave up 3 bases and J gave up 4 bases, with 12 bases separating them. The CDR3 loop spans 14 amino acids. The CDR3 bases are TGTGCCAGCAGTTTGTACAGGTCCAGCACTGAAGCTTTCTTT. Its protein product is CASSLYRSSTEAFF.

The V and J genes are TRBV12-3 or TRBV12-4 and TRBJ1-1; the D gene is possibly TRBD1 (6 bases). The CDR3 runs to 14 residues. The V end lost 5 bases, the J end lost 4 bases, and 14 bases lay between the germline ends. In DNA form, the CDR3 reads TGTGCCAGCAGTAACACACAGGGAGGCACTGAAGCTTTCTTT. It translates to CASSNTQGGTEAFF.

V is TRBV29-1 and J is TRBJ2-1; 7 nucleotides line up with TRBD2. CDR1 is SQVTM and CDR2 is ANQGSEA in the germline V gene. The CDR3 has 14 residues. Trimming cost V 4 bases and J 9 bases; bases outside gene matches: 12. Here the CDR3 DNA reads TGCAGCGTTGGGGCTAGCGGAGACGATAGTGAGCAGTTCTTC. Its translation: CSVGASGDDSEQFF.

CDR3 residues: CASSLDRAHPADTQYF. The CDR3 DNA reads TGCGCCAGCAGCTTGGATCGGGCTCACCCCGCAGATACGCAGTATTTT. The chain uses TRBV5-1 and TRBJ2-3; no clear D gene. With 0 bases removed from V and 4 bases from J, the gap between germline ends came to 15 bases. In germline, CDR1 is SGHRS, CDR2 YFSETQ. This CDR3 spans 16 amino acids.